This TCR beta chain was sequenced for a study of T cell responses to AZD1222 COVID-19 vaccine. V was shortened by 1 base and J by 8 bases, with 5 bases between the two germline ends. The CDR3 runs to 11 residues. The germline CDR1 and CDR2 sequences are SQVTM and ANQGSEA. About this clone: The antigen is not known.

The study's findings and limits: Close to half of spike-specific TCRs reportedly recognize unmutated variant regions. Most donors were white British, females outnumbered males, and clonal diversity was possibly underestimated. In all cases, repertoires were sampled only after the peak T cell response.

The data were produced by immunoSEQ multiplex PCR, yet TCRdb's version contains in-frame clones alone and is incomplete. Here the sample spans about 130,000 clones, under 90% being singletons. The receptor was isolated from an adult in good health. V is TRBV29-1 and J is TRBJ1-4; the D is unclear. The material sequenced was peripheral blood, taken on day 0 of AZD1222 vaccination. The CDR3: CSVEVAEKLFF. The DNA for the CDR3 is TGCAGCGTTGAAGTGGCGGAAAAACTGTTTTTT.